This entry describes one TCR beta chain. The antigen is unknown. CDR3 and TCR beta VDJ profiling relied on genomic DNA as the template. TCRdb fed the reads into MiXCR, producing one record per CDR3 protein. Of 220,000 or so distinct CDR3 sequences in the sample, about 62% were seen once. The sample originates from a study of CD8+CD57+ T cells in acquired aplastic anemia. As for the study in general: Across the sorted CD4+ and CD8+ cells, DNA amounts averaged 3.2 ug. Overall study results and limits: Patients and controls were found to share about 31 CD8+ CDR3 sequences.

Patients included in sequencing had previously demonstrated CD8+CD57+ cell expansion by flow cytometry. Germline-derived CDR1 and CDR2 are SEHNR and FQNEAQ (reference sequence). The V and J ends lost 3 bases and 0 bases respectively, with 15 bases between them. CDR3 size: 17 residues. The V gene is TRBV7-9, the J gene TRBJ2-1, with D unclear. Sequenced input: sorted CD4+, CD8+, or CD8+CD57+ T cells (not recorded which) from PBMCs. This TCR derives from a human donor with aplastic anemia. DNA for the CDR3: TGTGCCAGCAGCTTGGTCTTAATACAAAGCTCCTACAATGAGCAGTTCTTC. It codes for CASSLVLIQSSYNEQFF. The full variable domain, rest sourced from reference TRBV7-9 and TRBJ2-1, is DTGVSQNPRHKITKRGQNVTFRCDPISEHNRLYWYRQTLGQGPEFLTYFQNEAQLEKSRLLSDRFSAERPKGSFSTLEIQRTEQGDSAMYLCASSLVLIQSSYNEQFFGPGTRLTVL.